This record concerns one T cell receptor beta chain sequence. The antigen is not known. Treatment reported: roughly 11-day PBMC culture with coronavirus spike peptide pools or control peptides (ViraFEST assay). On day 3 and again on day 7, fresh IL-2 medium was used to replace half the medium. V was cut by 8 bases and J by 6 bases, with 17 bases left in between. The length of the CDR3 is 14 residues. Germline V gene lookup returns CDR1 MNHNS and CDR2 SASEGT. Cultured CD4+ T cell DNA was sequenced using the Oncomine TCR Beta short-read assay. MiXCR was run by TCRdb on the PCR reads, yielding one entry per CDR3 protein. The sample carries almost 25,000 distinct CDR3 sequences, around 62% recorded once. The source of the sample is a study of vaccination and CD4 T cells after COVID-19.

The receptor was derived from a human donor who had recovered from COVID-19. This sequence joins TRBV6-1 and TRBJ1-5, with TRBD1 as a possible D gene (6 bases). Sequences were obtained from CD4+ T cells from blood, cultured in vitro. CDR3 in DNA: TGTGCCAGCGGAGCTTTCAGGGGAAGTCAGCCCCAGCATTTT. As protein: CASGAFRGSQPQHF.